This TCR beta chain derives from a study of blood T cell repertoires in COVID-19. Overall study: Specimens from acute and convalescent COVID-19 originated in the United States, Italy and Spain. PBMCs, B-cell-depleted T cells, or T cells provided the cDNA or gDNA that made up the material.

This clone was detected a few times. As originally analysed: Amplifying reference gene primers gave estimates of nucleated cell counts. Clones were read by immunoSEQ multiplex PCR, and TCRdb kept only the in-frame ones, dropping some. V, J and clone size derive from that table, while D and trimming were established from the DNA sequence. This sample has around 130,000 clones, with about 82% found just once. The germline CDR1 and CDR2 sequences are SGHRS and YFSETQ. J was trimmed by 6 bases and V by 4 bases; bases with no gene match: 10. This CDR3 spans 16 amino acids. This chain links TRBV5-1 with TRBJ1-2, with TRBD1 matching 12 bases. This TCR derives from a man aged 55-75 years with active or convalescent COVID-19. Material for sequencing was peripheral blood. For the CDR3, the DNA is TGCGCCAGCAGCCCGGATCCCGGGACAGGGGGCAATGGCTACACCTTC. Translating gives CASSPDPGTGGNGYTF.